This TCR beta chain was found in a study of OX40 agonist ivuxolimab in advanced cancers. Broadly, across the study: The costimulatory receptor OX40 (CD134) was targeted by ivuxolimab, a fully human IgG2 agonistic monoclonal antibody. Three dose-escalation patients achieved partial responses, one with hepatocellular carcinoma and two with cutaneous melanoma. Intravenous ivuxolimab was administered to patients every 2 weeks at six dose levels: 0.01, 0.1, 0.3, 1.5, 3 and 10 mg/kg. In the dose-escalation cohort, approximately 82% of patients were male, and the mean age was 60 years with a range of roughly 23 to 79. Of the approximately 50 patients in dose escalation, some 20 had hepatocellular carcinoma, around 15 had melanoma, 9 had renal cell carcinoma and 9 had head and neck cancer. The paper reports the monotherapy dose-escalation portion (N of about 50 patients) of the phase I ivuxolimab trial. Patients were allowed to have had prior anti-PD-1, anti-PD-L1 or anti-CTLA-4 therapy, and less than 45% of the dose-escalation patients had previously received checkpoint inhibitors. The purpose of peripheral TCRbeta sequencing was to test whether ivuxolimab changed TCR sequence diversity and led to clonal T-cell expansion. The full study reports these points: Which antigens the clonally expanded peripheral T cells were specific for was not determined. At doses of 0.1 to 3.0 mg/kg, clonal expansion of both CD4+ and CD8+ blood T cells was observed from baseline to week 6. Low levels of normalized T-cell clonal expansion were also seen in some patients who did not respond. In the 0.1-3.0 mg/kg groups, partial responders had among the lowest normalized peripheral clonal expansion, particularly in CD8+ T cells. On average, CD8+ T cells showed more expanded clones than CD4+ T cells after ivuxolimab.

The trial excluded patients who had a history of autoimmune disease or who were on systemic immunosuppression. In every dose cohort, peripheral blood was drawn for TCR sequencing at baseline, cycle 4 day 1, and cycle 7 day 1. The samples were drawn from a first-in-human, open-label, multicenter phase I dose-escalation trial of ivuxolimab. Adults with locally advanced or metastatic melanoma, renal cell, hepatocellular, or head and neck squamous cell carcinoma were enrolled in the trial. Before TCR sequencing, CD4+ T cells and CD8+ T cells were sorted from peripheral blood as separate populations. The CDR3 measures 12 amino acids from cysteine to phenylalanine. Only the CDR3 part of the read is kept: 36 bases, read in frame from the first base. Reading the germline V gene (reference sequence) gives CDR1 MNHNY and CDR2 SVGAGI. V and J lose 6 bases and 5 bases, and a span of 10 bases separates them. For sequencing of the TCRbeta CDR3 region, genomic DNA was extracted from the sorted cells. The immunoSEQ Assay was used to sequence the TCRbeta CDR3 regions. TCRdb stores this immuneACCESS table with in-frame sequences only. Part of the clones is absent; in the studies checked, under half of the shortfall reflects unresolved V genes, and no reason is known for the rest. The table for this sample lists 80,000 or so clones; more than 80% of them were counted only once. Jointly, the top ten make up under 2.5% of the sample.

As for this clone: No antigen is known for it. Per-base qualities were not stored, and no clone one base away is much larger.

The TCR was taken from an adult with an advanced solid tumor such as melanoma, head and neck, liver or kidney cancer. The sample in question was CD4+ or CD8+ T cells sorted from blood, obtained in a trial of the OX40 agonist ivuxolimab. The chain is assembled from TRBV6-6 and TRBJ1-1; a tentative D match to TRBD1 spans 6 bases. DNA sequence: TGTGCCAGCAGAGTCAGGGGAACTGAAGCTTTCTTT. This translates into CASRVRGTEAFF.